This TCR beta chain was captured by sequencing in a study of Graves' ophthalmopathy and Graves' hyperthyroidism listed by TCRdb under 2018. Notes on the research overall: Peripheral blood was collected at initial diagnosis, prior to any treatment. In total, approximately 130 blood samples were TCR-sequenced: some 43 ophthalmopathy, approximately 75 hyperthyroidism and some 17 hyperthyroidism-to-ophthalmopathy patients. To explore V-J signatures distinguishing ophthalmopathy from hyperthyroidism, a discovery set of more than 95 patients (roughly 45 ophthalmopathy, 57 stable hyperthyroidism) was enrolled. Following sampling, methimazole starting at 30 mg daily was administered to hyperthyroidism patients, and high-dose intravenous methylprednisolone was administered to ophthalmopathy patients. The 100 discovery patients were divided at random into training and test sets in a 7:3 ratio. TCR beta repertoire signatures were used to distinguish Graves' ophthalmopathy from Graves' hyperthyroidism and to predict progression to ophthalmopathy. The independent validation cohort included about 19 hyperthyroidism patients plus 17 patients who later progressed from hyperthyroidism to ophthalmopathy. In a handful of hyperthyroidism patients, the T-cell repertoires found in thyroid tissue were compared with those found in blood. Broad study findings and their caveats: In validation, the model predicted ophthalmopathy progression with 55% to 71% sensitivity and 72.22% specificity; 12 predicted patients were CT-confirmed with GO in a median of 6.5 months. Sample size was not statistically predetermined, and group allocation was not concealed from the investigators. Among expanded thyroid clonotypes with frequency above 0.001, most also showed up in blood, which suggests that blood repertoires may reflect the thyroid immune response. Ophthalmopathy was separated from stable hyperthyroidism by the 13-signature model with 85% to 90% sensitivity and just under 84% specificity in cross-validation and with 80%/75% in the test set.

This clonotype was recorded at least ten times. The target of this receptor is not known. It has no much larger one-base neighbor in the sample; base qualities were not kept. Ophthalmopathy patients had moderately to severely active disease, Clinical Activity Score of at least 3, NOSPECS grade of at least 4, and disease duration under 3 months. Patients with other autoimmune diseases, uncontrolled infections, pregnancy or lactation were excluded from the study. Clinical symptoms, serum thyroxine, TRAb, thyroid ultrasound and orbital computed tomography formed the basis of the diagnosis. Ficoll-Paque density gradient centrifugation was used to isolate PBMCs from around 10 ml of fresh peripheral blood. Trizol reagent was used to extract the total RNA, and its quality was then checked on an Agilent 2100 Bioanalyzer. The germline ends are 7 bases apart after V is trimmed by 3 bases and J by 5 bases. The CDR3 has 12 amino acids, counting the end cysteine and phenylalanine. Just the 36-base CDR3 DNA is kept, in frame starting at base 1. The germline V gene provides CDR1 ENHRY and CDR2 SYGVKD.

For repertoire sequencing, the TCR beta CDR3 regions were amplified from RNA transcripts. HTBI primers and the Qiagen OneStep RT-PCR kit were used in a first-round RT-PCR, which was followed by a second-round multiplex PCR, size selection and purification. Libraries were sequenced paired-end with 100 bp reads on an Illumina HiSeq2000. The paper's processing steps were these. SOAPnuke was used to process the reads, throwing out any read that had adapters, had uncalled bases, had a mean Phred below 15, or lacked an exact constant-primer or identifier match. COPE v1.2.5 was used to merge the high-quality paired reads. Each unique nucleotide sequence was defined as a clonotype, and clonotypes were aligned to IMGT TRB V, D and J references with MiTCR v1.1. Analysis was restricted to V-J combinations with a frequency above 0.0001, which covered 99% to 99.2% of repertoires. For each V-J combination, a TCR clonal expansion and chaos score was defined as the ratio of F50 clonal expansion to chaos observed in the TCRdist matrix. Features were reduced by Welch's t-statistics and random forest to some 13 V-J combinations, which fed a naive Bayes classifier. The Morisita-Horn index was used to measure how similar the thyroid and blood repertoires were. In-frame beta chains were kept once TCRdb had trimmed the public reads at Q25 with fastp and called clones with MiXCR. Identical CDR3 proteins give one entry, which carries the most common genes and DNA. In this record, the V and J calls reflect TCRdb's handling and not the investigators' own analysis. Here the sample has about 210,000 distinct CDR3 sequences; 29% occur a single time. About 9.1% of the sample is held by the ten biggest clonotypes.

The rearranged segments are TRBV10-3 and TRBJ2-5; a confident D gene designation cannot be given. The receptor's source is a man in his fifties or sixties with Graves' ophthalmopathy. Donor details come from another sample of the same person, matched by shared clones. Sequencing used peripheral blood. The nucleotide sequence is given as TGTGCCATCAGTGATGTTTCGGAGACCCAGTACTTC. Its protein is CAISDVSETQYF.